The T cell receptor beta chain described here comes from a study of shared T cell receptors in the human thymus. Sequencing was performed with immunoSEQ multiplex PCR; in TCRdb, only in-frame clones are kept and a portion is missing. Among over 650,000 clones listed, around 87% were seen once. The V and J ends lost 0 bases and 4 bases respectively, with 6 bases between them. Germline values: CDR1 LGHNA, CDR2 YSLEER. This CDR3 is 13 amino acids long. This sample was also put to use in a study of human thymus T cells. That publication notes: Corrective surgery for congenital heart defects was being performed on the healthy Finnish infants who served as donors. Resections obtained during corrective heart surgery supplied the thymus tissue.

This rearrangement joins TRBV4-3 to TRBJ1-2, with D perhaps matching TRBD1 (6 bases). This TCR came from a boy under two years old with a congenital heart defect. Sequencing was carried out using thymocytes. Here the CDR3 DNA reads TGCGCCAGCAGCCAAGAGGGGGCCTATGGCTACACCTTC. Translating it yields CASSQEGAYGYTF.